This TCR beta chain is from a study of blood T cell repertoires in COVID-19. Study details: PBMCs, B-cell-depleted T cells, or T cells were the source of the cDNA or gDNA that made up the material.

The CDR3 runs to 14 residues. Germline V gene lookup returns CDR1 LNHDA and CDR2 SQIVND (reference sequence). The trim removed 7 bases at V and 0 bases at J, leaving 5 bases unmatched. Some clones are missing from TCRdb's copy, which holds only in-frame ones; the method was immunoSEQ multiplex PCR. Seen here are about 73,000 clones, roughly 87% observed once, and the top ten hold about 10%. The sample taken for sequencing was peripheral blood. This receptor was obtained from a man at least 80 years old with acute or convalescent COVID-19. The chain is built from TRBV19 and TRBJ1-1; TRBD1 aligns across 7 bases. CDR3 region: CASNPTGVNTEAFF. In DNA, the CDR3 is TGTGCCAGTAATCCTACAGGGGTGAACACTGAAGCTTTCTTT.